This T cell receptor (beta chain) was documented in a study of T-cell memory formation after mild COVID-19. Study context: Clusters of TCRs were largely donor specific.

Constant-segment primers served in 5'RACE that generated TCR alpha and TCR beta cDNA libraries bearing sample barcodes and UMIs. Using its own MiXCR run on the 5' RACE reads, TCRdb lists one record per CDR3 protein. The table shows about 470,000 distinct CDR3 sequences, with approximately 25% occurring only once. Points from the study as a whole: Cross-reactive memory apparently joined, as some responding clones appeared in pre-infection memory.

This CDR3 contains 10 residues. V lost 5 bases to trimming and J lost 10 bases, with 9 bases between them. Germline values: CDR1 SGHVS, CDR2 FNYEAQ. This clonotype was detected only a few times. Antigen specificity is unknown. The sample taken for sequencing was PBMCs or a T cell subset sorted from them (not recorded which). J is TRBJ2-7 and V is TRBV7-6; D might be TRBD1 or TRBD2, each matching 5 bases. This sequence originates from an adult woman who had mild COVID-19 (a few samples of this study predate the infection). Cell type and time point are not known. The CDR3 DNA sequence: TGTGCCAGCAGCACGGGACCCCAGTACTTC. Residues: CASSTGPQYF.